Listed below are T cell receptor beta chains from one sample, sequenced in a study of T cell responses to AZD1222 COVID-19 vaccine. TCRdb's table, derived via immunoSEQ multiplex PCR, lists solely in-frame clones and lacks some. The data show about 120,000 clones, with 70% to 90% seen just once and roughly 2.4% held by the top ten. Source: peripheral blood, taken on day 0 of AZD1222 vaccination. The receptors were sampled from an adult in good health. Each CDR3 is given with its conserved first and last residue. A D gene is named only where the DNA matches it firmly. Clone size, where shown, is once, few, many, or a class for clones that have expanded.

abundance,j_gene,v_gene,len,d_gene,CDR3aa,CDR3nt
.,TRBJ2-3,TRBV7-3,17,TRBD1,CASSLTGGTGEGDTQYF,TGTGCCAGCAGCCTAACAGGAGGGACAGGGGAAGGAGATACGCAGTATTTT
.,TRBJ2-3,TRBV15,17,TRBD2,CATSRDSGRFRTDTQYF,TGTGCCACCAGCAGAGATAGCGGGAGGTTCCGCACAGATACGCAGTATTTT
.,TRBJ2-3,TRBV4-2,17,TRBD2,CASSETSGTTRGDTQYF,TGTGCCAGCAGCGAGACCTCCGGGACTACCCGAGGAGATACGCAGTATTTT
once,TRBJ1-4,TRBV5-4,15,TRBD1,CASSLGGQVNEKLFF,TGTGCCAGCAGCTTGGGAGGACAGGTTAATGAAAAACTGTTTTTT
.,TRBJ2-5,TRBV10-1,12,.,CASSDGQETQYF,TGCGCCAGCAGTGACGGACAAGAGACCCAGTACTTC
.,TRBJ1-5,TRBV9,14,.,CASSPGGGQQPQHF,TGTGCCAGCAGCCCCGGGGGGGGACAACAGCCCCAGCATTTT
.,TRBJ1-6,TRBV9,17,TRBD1,CASSFRQGESNNSPLHF,TGTGCCAGCAGCTTCCGACAGGGGGAATCGAATAATTCACCCCTCCACTTT
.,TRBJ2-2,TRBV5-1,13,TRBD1,CATTDRADGELFF,TGCGCCACTACGGACAGGGCGGACGGGGAGCTGTTTTTT
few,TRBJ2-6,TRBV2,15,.,CASRDWSSGANVLTF,TGTGCCAGCAGGGATTGGTCATCTGGGGCCAACGTCCTGACTTTC
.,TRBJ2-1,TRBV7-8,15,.,CASSPYSGSYNEQFF,TGTGCCAGCAGCCCGTATAGCGGCTCCTACAATGAGCAGTTCTTC
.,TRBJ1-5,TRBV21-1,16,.,CASLKGRERRSQPQHF,TGTGCCAGCCTGAAGGGGAGGGAGAGAAGGAGTCAGCCCCAGCATTTT
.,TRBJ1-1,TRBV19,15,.,CASSIAPTGNAEAFF,TGTGCCAGTAGTATAGCCCCAACAGGGAACGCTGAAGCTTTCTTT
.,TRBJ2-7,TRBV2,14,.,CASTSGGASYEQYF,TGTGCCAGCACTTCTGGGGGAGCGTCCTACGAGCAGTACTTC
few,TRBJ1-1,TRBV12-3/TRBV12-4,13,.,CASSLLRDTEAFF,TGTGCCAGCAGTTTATTACGAGACACTGAAGCTTTCTTT
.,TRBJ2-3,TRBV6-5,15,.,CASSYSGTRTDTQYF,TGTGCCAGCAGTTACTCCGGGACCCGCACAGATACGCAGTATTTT
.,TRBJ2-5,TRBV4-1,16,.,CASSQEASPDRETQYF,TGCGCCAGCAGCCAAGAGGCTAGCCCAGATCGGGAGACCCAGTACTTC
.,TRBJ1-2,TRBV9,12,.,CASSPASDGYTF,TGTGCCAGCAGCCCGGCGAGTGATGGCTACACCTTC